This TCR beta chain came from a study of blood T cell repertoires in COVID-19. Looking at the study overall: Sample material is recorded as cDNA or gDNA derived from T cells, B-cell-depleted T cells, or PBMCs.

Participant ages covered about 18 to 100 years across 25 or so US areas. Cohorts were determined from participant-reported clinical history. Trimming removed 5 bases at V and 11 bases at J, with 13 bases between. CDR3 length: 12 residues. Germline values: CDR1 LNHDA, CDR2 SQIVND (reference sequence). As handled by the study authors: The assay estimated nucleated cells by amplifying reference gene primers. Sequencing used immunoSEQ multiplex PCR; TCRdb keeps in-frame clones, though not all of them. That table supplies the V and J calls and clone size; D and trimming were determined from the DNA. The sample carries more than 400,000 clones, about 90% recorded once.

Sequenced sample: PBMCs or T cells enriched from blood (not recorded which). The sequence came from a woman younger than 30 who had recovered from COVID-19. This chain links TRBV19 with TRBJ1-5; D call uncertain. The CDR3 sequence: CASSSGPTAQHF. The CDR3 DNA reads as TGTGCCAGTAGTTCAGGTCCCACGGCCCAGCATTTT.